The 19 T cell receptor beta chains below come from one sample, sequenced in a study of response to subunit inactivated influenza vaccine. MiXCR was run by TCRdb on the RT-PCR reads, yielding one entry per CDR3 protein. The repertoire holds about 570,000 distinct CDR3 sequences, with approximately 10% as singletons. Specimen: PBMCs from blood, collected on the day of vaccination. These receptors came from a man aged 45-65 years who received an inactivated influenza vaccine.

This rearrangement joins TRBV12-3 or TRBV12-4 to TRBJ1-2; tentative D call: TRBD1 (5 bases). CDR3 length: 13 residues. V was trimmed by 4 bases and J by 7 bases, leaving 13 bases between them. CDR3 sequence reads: CASSSGRRAGYTF. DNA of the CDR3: TGTGCCAGCAGTTCAGGGCGGAGGGCTGGCTACACCTTC.

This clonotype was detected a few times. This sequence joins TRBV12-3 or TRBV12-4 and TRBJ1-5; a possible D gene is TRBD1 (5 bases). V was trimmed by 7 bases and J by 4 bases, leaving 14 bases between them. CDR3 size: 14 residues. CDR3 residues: CASTWGLTNQPQHF. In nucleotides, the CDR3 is TGTGCCAGCACCTGGGGACTTACAAATCAGCCCCAGCATTTT.

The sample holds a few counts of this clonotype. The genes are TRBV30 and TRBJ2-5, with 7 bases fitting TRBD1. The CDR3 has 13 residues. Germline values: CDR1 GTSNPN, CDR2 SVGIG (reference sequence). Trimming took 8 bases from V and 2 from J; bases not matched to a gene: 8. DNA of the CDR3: TGTGCCCGGACAGGACAACAGCAAGAGACCCAGTACTTC. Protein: CARTGQQQETQYF.

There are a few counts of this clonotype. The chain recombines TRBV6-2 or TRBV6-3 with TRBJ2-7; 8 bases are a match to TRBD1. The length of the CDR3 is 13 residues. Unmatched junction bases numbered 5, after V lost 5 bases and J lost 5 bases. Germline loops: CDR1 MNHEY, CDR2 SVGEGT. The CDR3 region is CASSVGQGHEQYF. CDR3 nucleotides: TGTGCCAGCAGTGTCGGACAGGGTCACGAGCAGTACTTC.

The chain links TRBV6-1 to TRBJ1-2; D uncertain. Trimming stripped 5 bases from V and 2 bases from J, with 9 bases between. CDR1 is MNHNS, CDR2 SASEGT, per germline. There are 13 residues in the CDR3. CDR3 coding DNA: TGTGCCAGCAGTCAACGGGAGAACTATGGCTACACCTTC. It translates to CASSQRENYGYTF.

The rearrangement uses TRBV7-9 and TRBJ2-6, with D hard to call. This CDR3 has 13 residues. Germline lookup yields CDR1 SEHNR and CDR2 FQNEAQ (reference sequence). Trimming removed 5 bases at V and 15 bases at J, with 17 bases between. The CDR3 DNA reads TGTGCCAGCAGCCCCCAATCTGGATCCCACCTGACTTTC. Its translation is CASSPQSGSHLTF.

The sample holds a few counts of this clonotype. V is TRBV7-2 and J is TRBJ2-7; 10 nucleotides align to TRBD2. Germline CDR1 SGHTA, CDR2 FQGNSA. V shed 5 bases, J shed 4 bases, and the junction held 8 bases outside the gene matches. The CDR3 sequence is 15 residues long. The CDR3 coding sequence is TGTGCCAGCAGCGGTGATGGACTAGCGGCATACGAGCAGTACTTC. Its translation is CASSGDGLAAYEQYF.

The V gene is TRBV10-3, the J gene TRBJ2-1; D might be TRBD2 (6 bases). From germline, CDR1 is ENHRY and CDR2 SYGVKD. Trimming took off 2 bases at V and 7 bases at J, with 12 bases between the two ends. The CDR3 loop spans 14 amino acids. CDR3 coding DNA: TGTGCCATCAGTGAGCCGGGAGACTCTAATGAGCAGTTCTTC. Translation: CAISEPGDSNEQFF.

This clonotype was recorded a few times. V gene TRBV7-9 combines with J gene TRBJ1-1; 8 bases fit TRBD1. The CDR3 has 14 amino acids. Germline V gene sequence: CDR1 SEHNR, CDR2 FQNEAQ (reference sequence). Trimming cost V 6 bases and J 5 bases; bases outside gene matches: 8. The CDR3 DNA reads TGTGCCAGCAGTTCAACAGGGGGGGCTACTGAAGCTTTCTTT. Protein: CASSSTGGATEAFF. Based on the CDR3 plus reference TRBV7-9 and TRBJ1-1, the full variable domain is DTGVSQNPRHKITKRGQNVTFRCDPISEHNRLYWYRQTLGQGPEFLTYFQNEAQLEKSRLLSDRFSAERPKGSFSTLEIQRTEQGDSAMYLCASSSTGGATEAFFGQGTRLTVV.

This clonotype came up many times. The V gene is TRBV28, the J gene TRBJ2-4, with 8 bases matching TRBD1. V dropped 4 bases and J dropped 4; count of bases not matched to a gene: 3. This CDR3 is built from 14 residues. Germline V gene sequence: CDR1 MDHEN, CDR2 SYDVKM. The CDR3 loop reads CASSSGGAKNIQYF. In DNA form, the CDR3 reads TGTGCCAGCAGTTCAGGGGGCGCTAAAAACATTCAGTACTTC.

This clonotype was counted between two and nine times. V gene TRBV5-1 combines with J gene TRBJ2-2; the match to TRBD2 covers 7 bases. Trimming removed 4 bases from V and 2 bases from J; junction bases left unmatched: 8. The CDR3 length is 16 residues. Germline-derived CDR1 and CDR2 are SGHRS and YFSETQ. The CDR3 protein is CASSTKSGANTGELFF. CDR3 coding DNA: TGCGCCAGCAGCACGAAAAGCGGGGCTAACACCGGGGAGCTGTTTTTT.

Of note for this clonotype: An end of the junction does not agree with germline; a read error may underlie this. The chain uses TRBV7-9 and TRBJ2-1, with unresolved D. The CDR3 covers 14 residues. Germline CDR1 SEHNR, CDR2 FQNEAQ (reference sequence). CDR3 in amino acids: CASGPGVTYNERFF. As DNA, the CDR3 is TGTGCCAGCGGCCCGGGTGTAACCTACAATGAGCGGTTCTTC. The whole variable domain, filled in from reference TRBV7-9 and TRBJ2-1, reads DTGVSQNPRHKITKRGQNVTFRCDPISEHNRLYWYRQTLGQGPEFLTYFQNEAQLEKSRLLSDRFSAERPKGSFSTLEIQRTEQGDSAMYLCASGPGVTYNERFFGPGTRLTVL.

The CDR3 protein is CASSLAEQSPLHF. The CDR3, as DNA: TGTGCCAGCAGCTTGGCGGAGCAGTCACCCCTCCACTTT. This chain links TRBV7-2 with TRBJ1-6; D not resolved. The V gene lost 3 bases and the J gene lost 10 bases, with 10 bases spanning the gap. Germline-derived CDR1 and CDR2 are SGHTA and FQGNSA. The CDR3 runs to 13 residues. Full variable domain (rest looked up from reference TRBV7-2 and TRBJ1-6): GAGVSQSPSNKVTEKGKDVELRCDPISGHTALYWYRQSLGQGLEFLIYFQGNSAPDKSGLPSDRFSAERTGGSVSTLTIQRTQQEDSAVYLCASSLAEQSPLHFGNGTRLTVT.

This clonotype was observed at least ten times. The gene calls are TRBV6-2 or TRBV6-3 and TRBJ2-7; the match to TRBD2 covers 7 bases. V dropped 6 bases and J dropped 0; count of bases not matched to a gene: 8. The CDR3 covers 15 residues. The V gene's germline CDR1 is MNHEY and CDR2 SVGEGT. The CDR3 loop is CASRIELAGSYEQYF. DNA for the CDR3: TGTGCCAGCAGGATAGAATTAGCGGGCTCCTACGAGCAGTACTTC.

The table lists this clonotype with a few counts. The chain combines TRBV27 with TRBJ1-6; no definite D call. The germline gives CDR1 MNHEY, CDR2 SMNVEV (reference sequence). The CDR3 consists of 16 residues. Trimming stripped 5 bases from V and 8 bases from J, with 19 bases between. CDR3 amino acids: CASSTIIRDTDSPLHF. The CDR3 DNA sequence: TGTGCCAGCAGTACGATTATAAGGGATACAGATTCACCCCTCCACTTT.

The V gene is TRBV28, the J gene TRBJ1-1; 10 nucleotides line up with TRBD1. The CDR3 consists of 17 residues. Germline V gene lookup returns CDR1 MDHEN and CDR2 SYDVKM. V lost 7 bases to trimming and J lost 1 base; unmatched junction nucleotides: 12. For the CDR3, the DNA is TGTGCCAGCAATTCTGACCGCCGGGACAGGGGGAACACTGAAGCTTTCTTT. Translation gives CASNSDRRDRGNTEAFF.

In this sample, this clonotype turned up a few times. The CDR3 reads CASSKVSTGHYGYTF. CDR3 bases: TGTGCCAGCAGCAAAGTTTCGACAGGGCACTATGGCTACACCTTC. The chain uses TRBV21-1 and TRBJ1-2; the table calls TRBD1, which could not be checked here. TRBV21-1 is flagged as a pseudogene. This CDR3 is built from 15 residues.

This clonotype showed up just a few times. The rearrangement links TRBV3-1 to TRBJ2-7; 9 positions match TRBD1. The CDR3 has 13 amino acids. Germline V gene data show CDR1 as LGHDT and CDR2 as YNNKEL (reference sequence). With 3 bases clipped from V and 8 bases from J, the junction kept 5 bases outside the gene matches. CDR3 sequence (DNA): TGTGCCAGCAGCCAGCGGGACAGGGAAAAGCAGTACTTC. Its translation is CASSQRDREKQYF.

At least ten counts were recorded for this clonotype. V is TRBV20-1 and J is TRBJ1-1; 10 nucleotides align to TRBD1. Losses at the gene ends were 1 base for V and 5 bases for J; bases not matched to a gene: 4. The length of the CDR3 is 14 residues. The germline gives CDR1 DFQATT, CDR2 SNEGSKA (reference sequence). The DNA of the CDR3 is TGCAGTGCTAGAGGACAGGGGGCGAGTACTGAAGCTTTCTTT. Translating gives CSARGQGASTEAFF.